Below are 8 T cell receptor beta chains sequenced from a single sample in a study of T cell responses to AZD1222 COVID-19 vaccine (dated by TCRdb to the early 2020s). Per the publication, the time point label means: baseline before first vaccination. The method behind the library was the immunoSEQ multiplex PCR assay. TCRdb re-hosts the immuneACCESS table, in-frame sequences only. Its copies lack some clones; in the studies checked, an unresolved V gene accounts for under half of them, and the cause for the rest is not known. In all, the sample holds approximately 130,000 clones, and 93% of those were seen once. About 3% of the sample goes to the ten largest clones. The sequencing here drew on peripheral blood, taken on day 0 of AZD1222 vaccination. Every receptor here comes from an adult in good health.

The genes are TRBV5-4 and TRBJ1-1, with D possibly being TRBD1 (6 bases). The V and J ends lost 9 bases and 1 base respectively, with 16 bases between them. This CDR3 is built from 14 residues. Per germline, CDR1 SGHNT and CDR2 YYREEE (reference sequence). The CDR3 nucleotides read TGTGCCACAAGCGGGCAGGGGCGGAACACTGAAGCTTTCTTT. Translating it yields CATSGQGRNTEAFF.

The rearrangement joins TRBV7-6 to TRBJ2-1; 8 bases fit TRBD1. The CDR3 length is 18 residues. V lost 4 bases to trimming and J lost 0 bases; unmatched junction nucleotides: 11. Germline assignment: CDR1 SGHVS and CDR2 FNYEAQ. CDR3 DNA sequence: TGTGCCAGCAGCTCCGGGACAGGTGTTCCAAGCTCCTACAATGAGCAGTTCTTC. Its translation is CASSSGTGVPSSYNEQFF. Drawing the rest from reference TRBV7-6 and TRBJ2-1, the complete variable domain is GAGVSQSPRYKVTKRGQDVALRCDPISGHVSLYWYRQALGQGPEFLTYFNYEAQQDKSGLPNDRFSAERPEGSISTLTIQRTEQRDSAMYRCASSSGTGVPSSYNEQFFGPGTRLTVL.

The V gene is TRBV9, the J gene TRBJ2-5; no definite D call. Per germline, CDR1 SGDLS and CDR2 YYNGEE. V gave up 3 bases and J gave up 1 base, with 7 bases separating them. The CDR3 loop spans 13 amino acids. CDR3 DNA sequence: TGTGCCAGCAGCGCGGACGTCCAAGAGACCCAGTACTTC. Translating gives CASSADVQETQYF.

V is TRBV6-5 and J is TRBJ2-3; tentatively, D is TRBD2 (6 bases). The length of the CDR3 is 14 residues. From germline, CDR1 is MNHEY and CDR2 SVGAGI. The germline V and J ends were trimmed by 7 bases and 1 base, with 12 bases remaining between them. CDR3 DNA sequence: TGTGCCAGCACGGAACCGGGAGGCACAGATACGCAGTATTTT. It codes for CASTEPGGTDTQYF.

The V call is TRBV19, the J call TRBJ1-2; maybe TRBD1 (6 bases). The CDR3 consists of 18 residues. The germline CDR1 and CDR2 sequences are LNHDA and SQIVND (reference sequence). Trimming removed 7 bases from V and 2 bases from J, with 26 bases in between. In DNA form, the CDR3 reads TGTGCCAGTACCTCTACCCTCCGGGGGCGGAGAAAGAACTATGGCTACACCTTC. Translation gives CASTSTLRGRRKNYGYTF.

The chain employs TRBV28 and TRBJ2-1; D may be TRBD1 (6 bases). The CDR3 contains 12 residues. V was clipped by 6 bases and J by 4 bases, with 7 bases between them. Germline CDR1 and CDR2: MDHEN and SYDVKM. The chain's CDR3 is CASRGQYNEQFF. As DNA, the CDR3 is TGTGCCAGCAGAGGACAGTACAATGAGCAGTTCTTC.

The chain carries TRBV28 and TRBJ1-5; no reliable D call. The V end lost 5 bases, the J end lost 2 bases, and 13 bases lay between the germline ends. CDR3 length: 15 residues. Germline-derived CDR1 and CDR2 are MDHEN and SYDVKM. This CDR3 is CASSGIRVRNQPQHF. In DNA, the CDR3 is TGTGCCAGCAGTGGGATACGAGTTCGCAATCAGCCCCAGCATTTT.

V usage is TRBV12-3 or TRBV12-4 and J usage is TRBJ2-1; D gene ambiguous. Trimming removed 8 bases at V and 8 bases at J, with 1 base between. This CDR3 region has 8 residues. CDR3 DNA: TGTGCCAGCCATGAGCAGTTCTTC. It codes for CASHEQFF.